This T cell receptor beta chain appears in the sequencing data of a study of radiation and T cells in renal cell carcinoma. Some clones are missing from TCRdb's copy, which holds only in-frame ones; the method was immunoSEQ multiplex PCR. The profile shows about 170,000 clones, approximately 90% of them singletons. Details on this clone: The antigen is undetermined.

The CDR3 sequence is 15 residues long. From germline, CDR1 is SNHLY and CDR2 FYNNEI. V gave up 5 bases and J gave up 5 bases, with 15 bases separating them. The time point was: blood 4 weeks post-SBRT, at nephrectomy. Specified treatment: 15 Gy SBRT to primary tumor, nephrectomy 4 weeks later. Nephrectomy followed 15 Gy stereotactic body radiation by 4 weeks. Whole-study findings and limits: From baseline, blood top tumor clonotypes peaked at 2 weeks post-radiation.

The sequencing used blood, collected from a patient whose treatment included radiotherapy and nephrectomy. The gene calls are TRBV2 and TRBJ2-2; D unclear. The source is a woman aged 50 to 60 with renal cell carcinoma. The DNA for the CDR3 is TGTGCCAGCAGTTTCGTACTTATTAAGACCGGGGAGCTGTTTTTT. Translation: CASSFVLIKTGELFF. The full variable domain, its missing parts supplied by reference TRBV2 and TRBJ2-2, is EPEVTQTPSHQVTQMGQEVILRCVPISNHLYFYWYRQILGQKVEFLVSFYNNEISEKSEIFDDQFSVERPDGSNFTLKIRSTKLEDSAMYFCASSFVLIKTGELFFGEGSRLTVL.